This TCR beta chain stems from a study of cytomegalovirus exposure and HLA in healthy donors. Study context: From around 180 million T cells, an earlier analysis saw 90 million to 130 million unique TCR beta sequences.

Unrecorded immune exposures were likely, despite nominal health at sampling. CDR1 SGHTS and CDR2 YDEGEE come from the germline V gene. This CDR3 spans 14 amino acids. V lost 0 bases and J 3 bases, leaving 9 bases between the germline ends. This clone showed up just a few times. A multiplex PCR was run with 60 Vbeta primers and 13 Jbeta primers. In the study's own analysis: A follow-up analysis tallied around 80 million unique TCR beta chains, roughly 11 million shared. The assay was immunoSEQ multiplex PCR, and TCRdb's table has in-frame clones only and misses some. The V and J calls and clone size were taken over from that table, and D and trimming were inferred from the DNA. Seen here are fewer than 90,000 clones, about 80% observed once, and the top ten hold 1.4%.

The chain couples TRBV5-8 to TRBJ1-1; no definite D call. Sequenced input: PBMCs. The sequence was collected from a male donor in good health and CMV-seronegative. CDR3 region: CASSLDTSYTEAFF. For the CDR3, the DNA is TGTGCCAGCAGCTTGGATACCAGTTACACTGAAGCTTTCTTT. Full variable domain (remainder filled in from reference TRBV5-8 and TRBJ1-1): EAGVTQSPTHLIKTRGQQATLRCSPISGHTSVYWYQQALGLGLQFLLWYDEGEERNRGNFPPRFSGRQFPNYSSELNVNALELEDSALYLCASSLDTSYTEAFFGQGTRLTVV.